This TCR beta chain came from a study of tumor T cells in aggressive B-cell lymphoma. Sequencing used immunoSEQ multiplex PCR; TCRdb keeps in-frame clones, though not all of them. The sample lists about 3,100 clones; around 68% were seen once. This CDR3 is 11 amino acids long. Trimming cost V 5 bases and J 7 bases, with 9 bases left between them. Germline V gene sequence: CDR1 MNHEY, CDR2 SMNVEV (reference sequence). This clone was found a few times. Input material: tumor tissue. This TCR came from an adult with diffuse large B cell lymphoma. V is TRBV27 and J is TRBJ2-7; D not resolved. The CDR3 DNA follows: TGTGCCAGCAGTCGTGGGCCAGAGCAGTACTTC. The encoded protein is CASSRGPEQYF.